The 5 T cell receptor beta chains in this list originate from one sample, sequenced in a study of T cells in localized non-small cell lung cancer. Some clones are missing from TCRdb's copy, which holds only in-frame ones; the method was immunoSEQ multiplex PCR. Of approximately 23,000 clones in the sample, roughly nine tenths are singletons; the top ten hold about an eighth. Sequencing used peripheral blood, obtained before any cancer treatment. The origin of the receptors is an older male donor with stage I lung adenocarcinoma.

This chain connects TRBV6-1 to TRBJ1-2, with D possibly matching TRBD1 (5 bases). Germline values: CDR1 MNHNS, CDR2 SASEGT. The CDR3 totals 13 residues. The germline V and J ends were trimmed by 10 bases and 2 bases, with 14 bases remaining between them. The CDR3 nucleotides read TGTGCCACCTCCGGGGGGGGAAACTATGGCTACACCTTC. This gives the protein CATSGGGNYGYTF.

The V gene is TRBV7-9, the J gene TRBJ1-2, with 9 bases aligning to TRBD1. The CDR3 covers 13 residues. The junction had 3 bases not matched to a gene; V was cut back by 5 bases and J by 5 bases. CDR1 SEHNR and CDR2 FQNEAQ come from the germline V gene (reference sequence). The CDR3 DNA is TGTGCCAGCAGCGCGGGACAGGGTTATGGCTACACCTTC. It is translated as CASSAGQGYGYTF.

This chain connects TRBV19 to TRBJ1-1; TRBD1 matches 7 bases. The V segment lost 3 bases and the J segment 10 bases; nucleotides outside the gene matches: 11. From germline, CDR1 is LNHDA and CDR2 SQIVND (reference sequence). The CDR3 contains 14 residues. The CDR3 nucleotides are TGTGCCAGTAGTATCCCGGAAGCCGGGACAGTAGCTTTCTTT. Its translation is CASSIPEAGTVAFF.

The rearrangement joins TRBV5-1 to TRBJ2-2; weak D call: TRBD1 (6 bases). Trimming took 0 bases from V and 5 from J, leaving 11 bases between them. Germline assignment: CDR1 SGHRS and CDR2 YFSETQ. The CDR3 covers 15 residues. Written as DNA, the CDR3 is TGCGCCAGCAGCTTGGTACCCGGGACAACCGGGGAGCTGTTTTTT. It specifies CASSLVPGTTGELFF.

V gene TRBV6-6 combines with J gene TRBJ2-5, with TRBD1 matching 12 bases. This CDR3 has 15 residues. CDR1 is MNHNY and CDR2 is SVGAGI in the germline V gene (reference sequence). J gave up 5 bases and V 5 bases, and 6 bases lay outside the gene matches. The CDR3 loop reads CASSPRDRGPETQYF. For the CDR3, the DNA is TGTGCCAGCAGTCCCCGGGACAGGGGGCCGGAGACCCAGTACTTC.